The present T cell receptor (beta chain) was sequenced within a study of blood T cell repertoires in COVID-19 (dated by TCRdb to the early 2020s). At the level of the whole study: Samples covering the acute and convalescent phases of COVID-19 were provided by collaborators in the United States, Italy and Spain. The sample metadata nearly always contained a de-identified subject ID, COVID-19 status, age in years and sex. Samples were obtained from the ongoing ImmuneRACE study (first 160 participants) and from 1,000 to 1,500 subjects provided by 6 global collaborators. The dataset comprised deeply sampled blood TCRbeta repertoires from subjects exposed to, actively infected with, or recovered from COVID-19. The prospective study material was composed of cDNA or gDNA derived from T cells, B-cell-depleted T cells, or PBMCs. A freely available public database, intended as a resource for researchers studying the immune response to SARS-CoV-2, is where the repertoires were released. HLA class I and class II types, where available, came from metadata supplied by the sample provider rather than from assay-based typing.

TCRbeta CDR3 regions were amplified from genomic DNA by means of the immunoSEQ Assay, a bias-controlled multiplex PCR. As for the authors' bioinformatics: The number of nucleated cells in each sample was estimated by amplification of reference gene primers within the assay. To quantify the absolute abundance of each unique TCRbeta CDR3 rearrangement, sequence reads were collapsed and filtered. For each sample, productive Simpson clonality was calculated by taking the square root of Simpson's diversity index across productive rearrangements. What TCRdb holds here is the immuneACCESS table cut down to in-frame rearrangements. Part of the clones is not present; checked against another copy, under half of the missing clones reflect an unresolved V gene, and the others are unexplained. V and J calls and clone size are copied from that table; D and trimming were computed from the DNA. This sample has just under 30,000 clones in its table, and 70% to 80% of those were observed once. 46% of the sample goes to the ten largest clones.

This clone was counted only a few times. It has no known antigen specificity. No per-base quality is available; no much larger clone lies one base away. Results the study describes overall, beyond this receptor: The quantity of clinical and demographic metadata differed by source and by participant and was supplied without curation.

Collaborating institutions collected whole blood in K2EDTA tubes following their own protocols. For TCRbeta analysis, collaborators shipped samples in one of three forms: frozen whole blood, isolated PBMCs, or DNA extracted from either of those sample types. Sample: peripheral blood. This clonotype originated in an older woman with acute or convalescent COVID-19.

The sequence in DNA is TGTGCCAGCAGCCCCCGGAGAGCGGGAGGGAAAAACGAGCAGTACTTC. This yields the protein CASSPRRAGGKNEQYF. The chain uses TRBV7-8 and TRBJ2-7; the central 10 bases match TRBD2. Clipping removes 5 bases from V and 5 bases from J, with 12 as the unmatched junction base count. Sequences SGHVS (CDR1) and FQNEAQ (CDR2) are obtained from the germline V gene. Measured from the cysteine to the phenylalanine, the CDR3 is 16 residues long. Only the CDR3 DNA is retained, 48 bases long and in frame from the first base.